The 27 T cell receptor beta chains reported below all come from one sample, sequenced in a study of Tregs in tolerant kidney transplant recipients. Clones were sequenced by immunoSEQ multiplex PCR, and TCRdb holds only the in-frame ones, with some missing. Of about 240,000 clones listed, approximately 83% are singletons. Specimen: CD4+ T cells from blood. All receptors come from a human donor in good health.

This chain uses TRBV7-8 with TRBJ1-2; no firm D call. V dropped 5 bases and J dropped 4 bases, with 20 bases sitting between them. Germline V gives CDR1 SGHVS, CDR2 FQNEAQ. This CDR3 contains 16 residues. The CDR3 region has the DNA TGTGCCAGCAGCCCCCGTCGAGGGAGCAGTCCCTATGGCTACACCTTC. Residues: CASSPRRGSSPYGYTF.

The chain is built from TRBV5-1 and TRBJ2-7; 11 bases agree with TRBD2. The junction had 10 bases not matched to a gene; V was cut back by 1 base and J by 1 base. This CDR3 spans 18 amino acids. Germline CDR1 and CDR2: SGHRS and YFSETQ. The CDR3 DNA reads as TGCGCCAGCAGCTTGAAGTTAGCGGGAGGGCCCTTATCCTACGAGCAGTACTTC. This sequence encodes CASSLKLAGGPLSYEQYF.

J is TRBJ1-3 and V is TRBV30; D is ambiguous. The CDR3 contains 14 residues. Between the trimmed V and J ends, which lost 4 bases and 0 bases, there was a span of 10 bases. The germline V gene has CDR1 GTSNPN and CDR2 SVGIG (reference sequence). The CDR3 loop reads CAWIGASSGNTIYF. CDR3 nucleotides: TGTGCCTGGATTGGAGCTAGCTCTGGAAACACCATATATTTT.

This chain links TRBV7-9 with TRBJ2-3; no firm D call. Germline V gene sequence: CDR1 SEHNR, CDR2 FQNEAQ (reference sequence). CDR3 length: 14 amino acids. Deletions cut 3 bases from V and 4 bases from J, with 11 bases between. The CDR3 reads CASSFPSSADTQYF. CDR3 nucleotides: TGTGCCAGCAGCTTTCCAAGTTCCGCAGATACGCAGTATTTT.

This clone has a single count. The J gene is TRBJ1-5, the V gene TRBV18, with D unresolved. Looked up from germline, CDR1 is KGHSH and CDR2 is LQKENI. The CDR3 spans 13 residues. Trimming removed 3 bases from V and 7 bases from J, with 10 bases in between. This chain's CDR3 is CASSPPGGQPQHF. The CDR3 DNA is TGTGCCAGCTCACCGCCGGGTGGCCAGCCCCAGCATTTT.

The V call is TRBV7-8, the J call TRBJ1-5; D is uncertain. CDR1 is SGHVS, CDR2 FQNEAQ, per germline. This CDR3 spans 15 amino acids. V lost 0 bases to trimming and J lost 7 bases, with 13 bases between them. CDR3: CASSLATGSGQPQHF. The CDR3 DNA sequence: TGTGCCAGCAGCTTAGCGACGGGGTCAGGCCAGCCCCAGCATTTT.

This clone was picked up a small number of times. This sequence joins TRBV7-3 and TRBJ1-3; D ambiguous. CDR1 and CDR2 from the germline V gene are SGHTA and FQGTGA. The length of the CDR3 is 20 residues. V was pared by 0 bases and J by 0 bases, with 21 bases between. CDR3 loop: CASSLTPPGPVLDSGNTIYF. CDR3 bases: TGTGCCAGCAGCTTAACGCCCCCGGGCCCGGTGCTAGACTCTGGAAACACCATATATTTT.

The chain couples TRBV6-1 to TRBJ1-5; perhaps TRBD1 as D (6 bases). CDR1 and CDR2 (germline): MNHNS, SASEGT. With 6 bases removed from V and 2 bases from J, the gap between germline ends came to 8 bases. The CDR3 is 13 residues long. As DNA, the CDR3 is TGTGCCAGCAGGGGGGGCGGCAATCAGCCCCAGCATTTT. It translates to CASRGGGNQPQHF.

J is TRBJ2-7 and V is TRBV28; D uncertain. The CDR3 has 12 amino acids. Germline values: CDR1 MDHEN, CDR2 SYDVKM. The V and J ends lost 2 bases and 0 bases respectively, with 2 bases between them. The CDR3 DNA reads TGTGCCAGCAGTTTAGGCTCCTACGAGCAGTACTTC. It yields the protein CASSLGSYEQYF.

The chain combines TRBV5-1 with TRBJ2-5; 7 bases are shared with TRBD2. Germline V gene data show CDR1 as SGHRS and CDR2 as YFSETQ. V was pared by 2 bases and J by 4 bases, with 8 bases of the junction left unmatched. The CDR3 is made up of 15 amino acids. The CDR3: CASSFWGGDPETQYF. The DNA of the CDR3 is TGCGCCAGCAGCTTTTGGGGGGGGGACCCAGAGACCCAGTACTTC.

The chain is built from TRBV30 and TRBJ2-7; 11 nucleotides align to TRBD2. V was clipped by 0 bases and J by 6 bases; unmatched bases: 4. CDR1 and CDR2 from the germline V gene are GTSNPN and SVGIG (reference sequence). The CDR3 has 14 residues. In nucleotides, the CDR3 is TGTGCCTGGAGTGTGCCTAGCGGGAGGACCGAGCAGTACTTC. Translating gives CAWSVPSGRTEQYF.

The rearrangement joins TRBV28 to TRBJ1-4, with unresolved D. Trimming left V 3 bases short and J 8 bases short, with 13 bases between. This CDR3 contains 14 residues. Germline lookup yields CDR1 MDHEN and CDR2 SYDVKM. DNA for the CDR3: TGTGCCAGCAGTTTTGCGGGTCCAGAGGAAAAACTGTTTTTT. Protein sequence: CASSFAGPEEKLFF.

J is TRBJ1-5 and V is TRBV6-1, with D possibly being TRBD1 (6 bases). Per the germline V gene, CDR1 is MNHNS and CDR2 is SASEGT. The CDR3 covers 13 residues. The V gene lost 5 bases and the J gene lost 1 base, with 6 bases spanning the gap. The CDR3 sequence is CASSQGSNQPQHF. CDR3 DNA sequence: TGTGCCAGCAGTCAGGGGAGCAATCAGCCCCAGCATTTT.

CDR3: CASSDVFGGTEAFF. CDR3 nucleotides: TGTGCCAGCAGTGATGTTTTTGGGGGCACTGAAGCTTTCTTT. The rearrangement links TRBV2 to TRBJ1-1; a weak D match, TRBD1 (5 bases). Trimming took off 3 bases at V and 4 bases at J, with 12 bases between the two ends. The CDR3 extends over 14 amino acids. Germline CDR1 SNHLY, CDR2 FYNNEI.

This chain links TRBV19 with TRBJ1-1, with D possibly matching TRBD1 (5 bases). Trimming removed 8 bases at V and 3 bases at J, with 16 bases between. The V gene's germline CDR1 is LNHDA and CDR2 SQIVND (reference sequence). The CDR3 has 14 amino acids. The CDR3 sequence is CASRREGSDTEAFF. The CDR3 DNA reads TGTGCCAGTCGGCGGGAGGGGTCGGACACTGAAGCTTTCTTT. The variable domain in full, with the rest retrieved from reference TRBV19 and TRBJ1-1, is DGGITQSPKYLFRKEGQNVTLSCEQNLNHDAMYWYRQDPGQGLRLIYYSQIVNDFQKGDIAEGYSVSREKKESFPLTVTSAQKNPTAFYLCASRREGSDTEAFFGQGTRLTVV.

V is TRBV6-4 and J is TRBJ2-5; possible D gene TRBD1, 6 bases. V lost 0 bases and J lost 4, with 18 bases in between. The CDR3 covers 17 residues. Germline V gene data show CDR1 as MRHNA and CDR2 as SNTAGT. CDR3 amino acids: CASSDSIRDTPRETQYF. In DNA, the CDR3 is TGTGCCAGCAGTGACTCGATCCGGGACACCCCCAGAGAGACCCAGTACTTC.

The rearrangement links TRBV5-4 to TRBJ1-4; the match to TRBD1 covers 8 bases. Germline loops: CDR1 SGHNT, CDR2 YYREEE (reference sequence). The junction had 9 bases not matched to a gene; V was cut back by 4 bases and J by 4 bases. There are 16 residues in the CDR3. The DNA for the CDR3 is TGTGCCAGCAGCCCAGGACAGGGAAGGAATAATGAAAAACTGTTTTTT. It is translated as CASSPGQGRNNEKLFF.

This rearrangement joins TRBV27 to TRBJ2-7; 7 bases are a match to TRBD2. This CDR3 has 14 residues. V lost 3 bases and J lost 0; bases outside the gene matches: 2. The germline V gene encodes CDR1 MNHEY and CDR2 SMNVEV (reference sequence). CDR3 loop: CASSFGGSSYEQYF. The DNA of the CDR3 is TGTGCCAGCAGTTTCGGCGGGAGCTCCTACGAGCAGTACTTC.

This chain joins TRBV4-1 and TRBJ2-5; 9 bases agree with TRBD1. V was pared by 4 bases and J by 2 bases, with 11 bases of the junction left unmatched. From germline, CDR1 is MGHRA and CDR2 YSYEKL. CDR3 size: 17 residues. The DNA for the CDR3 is TGCGCCAGCAGCCCGGTTCCGGGACAGGGCCGACAAGAGACCCAGTACTTC. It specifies CASSPVPGQGRQETQYF.

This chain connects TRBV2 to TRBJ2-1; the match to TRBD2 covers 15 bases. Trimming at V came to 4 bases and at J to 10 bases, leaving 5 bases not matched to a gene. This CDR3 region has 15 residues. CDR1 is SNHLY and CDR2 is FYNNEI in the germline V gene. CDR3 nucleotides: TGTGCCAGCAGTGTAAGGACTAGCGGGGGGGCAGAGCAGTTCTTC. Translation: CASSVRTSGGAEQFF.

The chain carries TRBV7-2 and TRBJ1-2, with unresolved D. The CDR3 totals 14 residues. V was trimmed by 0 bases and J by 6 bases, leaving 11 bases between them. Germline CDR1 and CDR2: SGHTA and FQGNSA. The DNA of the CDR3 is TGTGCCAGCAGCTTAGCGTTGGGGTTTGATGGCTACACCTTC. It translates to CASSLALGFDGYTF.

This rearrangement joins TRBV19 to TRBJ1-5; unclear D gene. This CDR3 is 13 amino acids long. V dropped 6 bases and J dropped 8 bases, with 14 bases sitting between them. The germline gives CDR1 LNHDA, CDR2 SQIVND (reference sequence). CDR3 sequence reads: CASRGLGSEPQHF. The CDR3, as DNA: TGTGCCAGTAGGGGCCTGGGGTCGGAGCCCCAGCATTTT.

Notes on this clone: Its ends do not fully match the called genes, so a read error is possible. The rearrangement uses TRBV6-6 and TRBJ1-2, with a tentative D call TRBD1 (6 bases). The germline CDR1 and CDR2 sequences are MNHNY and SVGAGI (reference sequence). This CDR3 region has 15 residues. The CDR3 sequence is CASTYFSRGTMGYTF. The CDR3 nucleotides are TGTGCCAGCACTTACTTCAGCAGGGGCACTATGGGCTACACCTTC.

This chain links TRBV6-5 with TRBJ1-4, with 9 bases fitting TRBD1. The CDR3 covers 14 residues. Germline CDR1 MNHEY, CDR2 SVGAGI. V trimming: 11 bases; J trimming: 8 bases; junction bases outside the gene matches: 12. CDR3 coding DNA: TGTGCCTCCCGGCCGGGACAGGGTCGAGAAAAACTGTTTTTT. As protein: CASRPGQGREKLFF.

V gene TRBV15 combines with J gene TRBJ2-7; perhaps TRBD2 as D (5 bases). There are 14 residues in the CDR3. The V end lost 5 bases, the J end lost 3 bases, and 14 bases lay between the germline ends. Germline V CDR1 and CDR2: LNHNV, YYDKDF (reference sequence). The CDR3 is CATSGMRGIYEQYF. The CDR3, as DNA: TGTGCCACCAGCGGGATGAGAGGGATCTACGAGCAGTACTTC.

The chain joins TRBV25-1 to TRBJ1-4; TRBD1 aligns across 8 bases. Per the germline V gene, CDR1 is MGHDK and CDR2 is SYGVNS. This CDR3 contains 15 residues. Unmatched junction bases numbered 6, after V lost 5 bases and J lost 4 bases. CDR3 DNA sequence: TGTGCCAGCAGTCCCCGGACAGGGATTAATGAAAAACTGTTTTTT. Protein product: CASSPRTGINEKLFF.

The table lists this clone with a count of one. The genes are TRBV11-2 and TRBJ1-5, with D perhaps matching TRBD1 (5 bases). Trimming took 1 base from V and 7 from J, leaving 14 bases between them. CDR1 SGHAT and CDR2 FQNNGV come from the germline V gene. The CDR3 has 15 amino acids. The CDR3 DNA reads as TGTGCCAGCAGCTTAGTTTCAGGGTCGGAGCAGCCCCAGCATTTT. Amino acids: CASSLVSGSEQPQHF.